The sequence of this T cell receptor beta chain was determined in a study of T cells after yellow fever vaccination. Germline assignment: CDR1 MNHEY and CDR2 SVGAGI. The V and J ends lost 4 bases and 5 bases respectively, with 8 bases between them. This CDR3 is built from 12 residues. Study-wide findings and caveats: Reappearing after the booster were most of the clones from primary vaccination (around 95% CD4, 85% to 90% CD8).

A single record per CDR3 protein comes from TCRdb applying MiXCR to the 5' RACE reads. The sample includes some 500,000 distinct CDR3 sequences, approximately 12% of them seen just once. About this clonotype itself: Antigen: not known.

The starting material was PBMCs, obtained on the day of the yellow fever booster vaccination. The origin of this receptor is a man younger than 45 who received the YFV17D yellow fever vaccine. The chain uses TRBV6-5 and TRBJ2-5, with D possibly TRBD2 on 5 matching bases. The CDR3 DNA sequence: TGTGCCAGCAGTTTTAGGGAGGAGACCCAGTACTTC. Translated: CASSFREETQYF.